The entry below describes one T cell receptor (beta chain). As yet, its antigen is unknown. The CDR3 totals 15 residues. Germline loops: CDR1 SGHRS, CDR2 YFSETQ. The V end was cut by 4 bases, the J end by 3 bases, with 16 bases between. Libraries were prepared by immunoSEQ multiplex PCR; TCRdb keeps only in-frame clonotypes and omits some of them. The sample has roughly 80,000 clones; 80% to 90% are singletons. The data derive from a study of radiation and T cells in renal cell carcinoma. Study context: Nephrectomy followed 15 Gy stereotactic body radiation by 4 weeks.

Study-level results: Top tumor clonotypes rose in blood 2 weeks post-radiation, then contracted.

The time point is: blood 2 weeks post-SBRT. Treatment noted: 15 Gy SBRT to primary tumor, nephrectomy 4 weeks later. Serial blood draws occurred at baseline and 2 and 4 weeks post-SBRT. Clear cell pathology was present in this patient's renal cell carcinoma. Sample: blood, taken from a patient whose treatment included radiotherapy and nephrectomy. The chain joins TRBV5-1 to TRBJ1-1; a possible D gene is TRBD1 (6 bases). The TCR comes from a woman in her forties or fifties with renal cell carcinoma. The CDR3: CASSPSSAGDTEAFF. The CDR3 DNA is TGCGCCAGCAGCCCCTCATCAGCAGGGGACACTGAAGCTTTCTTT.